These 13 T cell receptor beta chains came from one sample sequenced in a study of response to subunit inactivated influenza vaccine. From the RT-PCR reads, TCRdb called clonotypes with MiXCR, one entry per CDR3 protein. The repertoire holds approximately 500,000 distinct CDR3 sequences, with 12% to 15% as singletons. This specimen consisted of PBMCs from blood, obtained about 13 days after vaccination. The receptors come from a man between 50 and 59 years old who received an inactivated influenza vaccine.

This clonotype appeared many times. The J gene is TRBJ1-5, the V gene TRBV3-1, with TRBD1 matching over 7 bases. V lost 4 bases to trimming and J lost 2 bases; unmatched junction nucleotides: 2. The CDR3 has 14 amino acids. CDR1 is LGHDT and CDR2 is YNNKEL in the germline V gene (reference sequence). CDR3 residues: CASSLGTGNQPQHF. DNA for the CDR3: TGTGCCAGCAGCCTTGGGACAGGCAATCAGCCCCAGCATTTT.

In its sample, this clonotype was seen many times. The chain uses TRBV4-2 and TRBJ2-6, with a weak D call TRBD2 (5 bases). The germline CDR1 and CDR2 sequences are LGHNA and YNFKEQ. The CDR3 loop spans 17 amino acids. Between the trimmed V and J ends, which lost 1 base and 2 bases, there was a span of 12 bases. CDR3 DNA: TGTGCCAGCAGCCAAGGGACCTGGGGAGCTGGGGCCAACGTCCTGACTTTC. Protein: CASSQGTWGAGANVLTF.

The chain couples TRBV5-1 to TRBJ2-1, with no clear D. The CDR3 extends over 12 amino acids. CDR1 and CDR2 from the germline V gene are SGHRS and YFSETQ. V was shortened by 3 bases and J by 7 bases, with 8 bases between the two germline ends. CDR3 coding DNA: TGCGCCAGCAGCTCCACAGCAAATGAGCAGTTCTTC. Translated: CASSSTANEQFF. Full variable domain (outside the CDR3, taken from reference TRBV5-1 and TRBJ2-1): KAGVTQTPRYLIKTRGQQVTLSCSPISGHRSVSWYQQTPGQGLQFLFEYFSETQRNKGNFPGRFSGRQFSNSRSEMNVSTLELGDSALYLCASSSTANEQFFGPGTRLTVL.

The DNA of the CDR3 is TGTGCCATCACTCCTACAGGGGCGAGCACAGATACGCAGTATTTT. This codes for CAITPTGASTDTQYF. The chain combines TRBV10-3 with TRBJ2-3; 7 positions match TRBD1. The CDR3 contains 15 residues. The germline gives CDR1 ENHRY, CDR2 SYGVKD. Trimming removed 7 bases from V and 0 bases from J; junction bases left unmatched: 7.

This clonotype showed up just a few times. The chain employs TRBV14 and TRBJ2-3, with D unclear. The CDR3 is made up of 14 amino acids. Trimming removed 1 base at V and 5 bases at J, with 10 bases between. The germline V gene encodes CDR1 SGHDN and CDR2 FVKESK. CDR3 coding DNA: TGTGCCAGCAGCCAAGTTGGGATTGAAGATACGCAGTATTTT. Translation: CASSQVGIEDTQYF.

This clonotype was found a few times. This rearrangement joins TRBV28 to TRBJ2-7; a weak D match, TRBD1 (6 bases). V was cut by 5 bases and J by 4 bases, with 18 bases left in between. There are 15 residues in the CDR3. CDR1 is MDHEN and CDR2 is SYDVKM in the germline V gene. This chain's CDR3 is CASSLSGRGRYEQYF. The CDR3 DNA sequence: TGTGCCAGCAGTCTCTCGGGCAGGGGACGGTACGAGCAGTACTTC. The entire variable domain, with the rest obtained from reference TRBV28 and TRBJ2-7, is as follows: DVKVTQSSRYLVKRTGEKVFLECVQDMDHENMFWYRQDPGLGLRLIYFSYDVKMKEKGDIPEGYSVSREKKERFSLILESASTNQTSMYLCASSLSGRGRYEQYFGPGTRLTVT.

CDR3 DNA sequence: TGTGCCAGCAGTCTGCTGGGGGGAGACTATGGCTACACCTTC. It specifies CASSLLGGDYGYTF. This chain joins TRBV12-3 or TRBV12-4 and TRBJ1-2; a possible D gene is TRBD1 (5 bases). CDR3 length: 14 amino acids. The V end was cut by 5 bases, the J end by 3 bases, with 13 bases between.

This clonotype turned up a few times. The chain joins TRBV6-2 or TRBV6-3 to TRBJ1-5; D possibly corresponds to TRBD1 (6 bases). The germline V gene encodes CDR1 MNHEY and CDR2 SVGEGT. V dropped 7 bases and J dropped 0 bases, with 10 bases sitting between them. The CDR3 runs to 14 residues. The CDR3 bases are TGTGCCAGCACGGACAGTTATAGCAATCAGCCCCAGCATTTT. This encodes CASTDSYSNQPQHF.

V is TRBV7-2 and J is TRBJ2-1; 14 nucleotides agree with TRBD2. V trimming: 0 bases; J trimming: 8 bases; junction bases outside the gene matches: 6. The germline gives CDR1 SGHTA, CDR2 FQGNSA. The CDR3 is made up of 17 amino acids. CDR3 in DNA: TGTGCCAGCAGCTTAGCAGGGACTAGCGGGGGCTGGGATGAGCAGTTCTTC. Translated, it gives CASSLAGTSGGWDEQFF. Full variable domain (remainder filled in from reference TRBV7-2 and TRBJ2-1): GAGVSQSPSNKVTEKGKDVELRCDPISGHTALYWYRQSLGQGLEFLIYFQGNSAPDKSGLPSDRFSAERTGGSVSTLTIQRTQQEDSAVYLCASSLAGTSGGWDEQFFGPGTRLTVL.

This clonotype was detected only once. The rearrangement uses TRBV4-3 and TRBJ2-5, with TRBD2 identical over 7 bases. V gave up 0 bases and J gave up 9 bases; unmatched junction bases: 13. Germline CDR1 and CDR2: LGHNA and YSLEER. CDR3 length: 16 amino acids. The CDR3 spells CASSQDWQGSGGAQYF. CDR3 nucleotides: TGCGCCAGCAGCCAAGATTGGCAGGGCTCTGGGGGGGCCCAGTACTTC.

V gene TRBV6-4 combines with J gene TRBJ2-2; TRBD1 matches 7 bases. The CDR3 runs 13 residues. V shed 7 bases and J 6 bases; nucleotides not matched to a gene: 5. CDR1 MRHNA and CDR2 SNTAGT come from the germline V gene. The CDR3 is CASTKTGAGELFF. The CDR3 region has the DNA TGTGCCAGCACCAAAACAGGGGCCGGGGAGCTGTTTTTT.

This clonotype appeared a few times. The chain carries TRBV19 and TRBJ1-1; possible D gene TRBD1, 5 bases. The CDR3 has 13 amino acids. Trimming stripped 7 bases from V and 8 bases from J, with 17 bases between. Germline loops: CDR1 LNHDA, CDR2 SQIVND (reference sequence). Written as DNA, the CDR3 is TGTGCCAGTATCAAAATCGGGACTTCCGAAGCTTTCTTT. Translating gives CASIKIGTSEAFF. Using reference TRBV19 and TRBJ1-1 for the parts outside the CDR3, the full variable domain is DGGITQSPKYLFRKEGQNVTLSCEQNLNHDAMYWYRQDPGQGLRLIYYSQIVNDFQKGDIAEGYSVSREKKESFPLTVTSAQKNPTAFYLCASIKIGTSEAFFGQGTRLTVV.

This clonotype has just a few counts. The chain links TRBV20-1 to TRBJ2-7; D perhaps matches TRBD2 (5 bases). The germline gives CDR1 DFQATT, CDR2 SNEGSKA (reference sequence). This CDR3 comprises 12 residues. Here the CDR3 DNA reads TGCAGCCCCCGGGGTGAAGTCGACGAGCAGTACTTC. Protein: CSPRGEVDEQYF.